This entry describes one T cell receptor beta chain. No antigen is known for it. Within one base of it there is no much larger clone, and no base qualities were kept. Taken with the paper, the label for treatment or condition translates to: in vitro stimulation with specific CMV peptide epitopes to enrich CMV-specific T cells. This specimen belongs to a study of T cell repertoires in cytomegalovirus infection (dated by TCRdb to between 2018 and 2021). Turning to the overall study: The peptide stimulations were aimed at well-studied HLA-B-restricted epitopes as well as recently identified HLA-C-restricted CMV epitopes, whose presentation resists viral immunomodulation. Because public TCR beta signatures pointed to carriage of CMV infection together with the matching HLA type, the HLA type of each donor mattered for the analysis. Study-wide conclusions, independent of this receptor: In the ex vivo response, HLA-C-restricted CMV-specific TCR beta clonotypes were dominant, and in two of eight donors the single most frequent clonotype came from this HLA-C-restricted group. In both this cohort and an independent roughly 330-donor cohort, the cumulative frequency of public TCR beta family members distinguished carriers of CMV infection plus the relevant HLA type.

For sequencing, an Illumina HiSeq 1500 was employed. The public reads were reanalyzed by TCRdb: fastp trimming at Q25, MiXCR alignment, in-frame beta chains only. Each entry merges the rows of one CDR3 protein and shows their most common DNA and genes. This sample is represented by over 250,000 distinct CDR3 sequences; roughly a fifth of them were singletons. The ten most abundant clones make up 15% to 20% of the sample. Measured from the cysteine to the valine, the CDR3 is 11 residues long. The sequence is cut down to CDR3 DNA, 33 bases in frame from base 1. Relative to germline, V is 1 base shorter and J is 6 bases shorter, with 4 bases between their ends.

The clonotype was recovered from a human donor in good health (CMV status not recorded). Some clones in this sample may be carry-over from other donors' samples. Specimen: cultured PBMCs, collected from culture after CMV antigen stimulation. Recombination linked TRBV12-3 or TRBV12-4 to TRBJ2-7, with the identity of the D gene unclear. CDR3 sequence: CASSLGREQYV. The base sequence is TGTGCCAGCAGTTTAGGGCGCGAGCAGTACGTC.